The 10 T cell receptor beta chains below were found in one sample sequenced in a study of cytotoxic CD8 clonotypes in ibrutinib-treated CLL. Using immunoSEQ multiplex PCR, the repertoire was profiled, and TCRdb retains in-frame clones only, with some absent. The table records 270,000 or so clones, approximately 79% of them present only once. The source material was PBMCs, sampled at disease progression, from a patient treated with ibrutinib. The origin of the receptors is a human donor with chronic lymphocytic leukemia.

The genes are TRBV15 and TRBJ2-1, with D unclear. The CDR3 covers 13 residues. V lost 5 bases to trimming and J lost 8 bases, with 13 bases between them. Germline V CDR1 and CDR2: LNHNV, YYDKDF (reference sequence). The CDR3, as DNA: TGTGCCACCAGCCCTCGGCTAAATCATGAGCAGTTCTTC. This encodes CATSPRLNHEQFF.

In regard to this clone: Other DNA sequences within the sample encode an identical CDR3. The chain uses TRBV9 and TRBJ1-5, with no clear D. This CDR3 spans 14 amino acids. V was clipped by 0 bases and J by 4 bases, with 8 bases between them. Germline-derived CDR1 and CDR2 are SGDLS and YYNGEE. In DNA form, the CDR3 reads TGTGCCAGCAGCGTAGGGGGAGGGAATCAGCCCCAGCATTTT. Its protein is CASSVGGGNQPQHF. Full variable domain (remainder filled in from reference TRBV9 and TRBJ1-5): DSGVTQTPKHLITATGQRVTLRCSPRSGDLSVYWYQQSLDQGLQFLIQYYNGEERAKGNILERFSAQQFPDLHSELNLSSLELGDSALYFCASSVGGGNQPQHFGDGTRLSIL.

J is TRBJ2-6 and V is TRBV28; D uncertain. The CDR3 consists of 14 residues. V lost 8 bases and J 0 bases, leaving 8 bases between the germline ends. Germline loops: CDR1 MDHEN, CDR2 SYDVKM. This CDR3 is CASLTPSGANVLTF. Written as DNA, the CDR3 is TGTGCCAGCCTAACTCCCTCTGGGGCCAACGTCCTGACTTTC. Full variable domain (rest looked up from reference TRBV28 and TRBJ2-6): DVKVTQSSRYLVKRTGEKVFLECVQDMDHENMFWYRQDPGLGLRLIYFSYDVKMKEKGDIPEGYSVSREKKERFSLILESASTNQTSMYLCASLTPSGANVLTFGAGSRLTVL.

The V gene is TRBV28, the J gene TRBJ2-5; 9 nucleotides agree with TRBD2. The CDR3 is 12 residues long. Trimming removed 8 bases from V and 10 bases from J; junction bases left unmatched: 8. Per the germline V gene, CDR1 is MDHEN and CDR2 is SYDVKM. The CDR3 is CASAGGGEDQYF. Written as DNA, the CDR3 is TGTGCCAGCGCGGGAGGGGGGGAGGACCAGTACTTC.

The V and J genes are TRBV9 and TRBJ2-3; 13 bases line up with TRBD2. Germline CDR1 and CDR2: SGDLS and YYNGEE. The V segment lost 4 bases and the J segment 0 bases; nucleotides outside the gene matches: 8. CDR3 length: 18 amino acids. The CDR3, as DNA: TGTGCCAGCAGCCCGGGGACTAGCGGGACCACTAGCACAGATACGCAGTATTTT. This translates into CASSPGTSGTTSTDTQYF. Filled out from reference TRBV9 and TRBJ2-3, the complete variable domain reads DSGVTQTPKHLITATGQRVTLRCSPRSGDLSVYWYQQSLDQGLQFLIQYYNGEERAKGNILERFSAQQFPDLHSELNLSSLELGDSALYFCASSPGTSGTTSTDTQYFGPGTRLTVL.

The rearrangement uses TRBV5-1 and TRBJ1-2; 8 positions match TRBD1. In germline, CDR1 is SGHRS, CDR2 YFSETQ. With 3 bases clipped from V and 0 bases from J, the junction kept 4 bases outside the gene matches. The CDR3 length is 15 residues. The CDR3 sequence: CASSSVQGANYGYTF. The DNA for the CDR3 is TGCGCCAGCAGCTCGGTACAGGGGGCTAACTATGGCTACACCTTC.

CDR3 nucleotide sequence: TGTGCCAGCAGCTTACCCACCCCGGGACAGCTCTATGGCTACACCTTC. It translates to CASSLPTPGQLYGYTF. J is TRBJ1-2 and V is TRBV7-8; 7 nucleotides match TRBD1. CDR3 length equals 16 residues. V was clipped by 2 bases and J by 4 bases; unmatched bases: 10. The germline V gene has CDR1 SGHVS and CDR2 FQNEAQ.

This clone showed up just a few times. Other nucleotide sequences from this sample produce the same CDR3. The gene calls are TRBV29-1 and TRBJ2-7, with D unclear. The CDR3 totals 11 residues. The V and J ends lost 5 bases and 2 bases respectively, with 7 bases between them. Germline CDR1 and CDR2: SQVTM and ANQGSEA. This CDR3 is CSVLSTYEQYF. CDR3 coding DNA: TGCAGCGTTCTCTCGACCTACGAGCAGTACTTC.

The rearrangement uses TRBV7-9 and TRBJ2-7; D remains ambiguous. This CDR3 is built from 14 residues. The V end was cut by 4 bases, the J end by 2 bases, with 12 bases between. Germline V gene sequence: CDR1 SEHNR, CDR2 FQNEAQ (reference sequence). This CDR3 is CASSSRHVAYEQYF. Here the CDR3 DNA reads TGTGCCAGCAGCTCTCGACACGTGGCCTACGAGCAGTACTTC.

The chain carries TRBV2 and TRBJ2-2; D may be TRBD2 (7 bases). V was clipped by 6 bases and J by 2 bases, with 13 bases between them. This CDR3 has 15 residues. In germline, CDR1 is SNHLY, CDR2 FYNNEI. The CDR3 loop is CASRTGGRNTGELFF. The CDR3 coding sequence is TGTGCCAGCAGGACCGGGGGGCGCAACACCGGGGAGCTGTTTTTT.